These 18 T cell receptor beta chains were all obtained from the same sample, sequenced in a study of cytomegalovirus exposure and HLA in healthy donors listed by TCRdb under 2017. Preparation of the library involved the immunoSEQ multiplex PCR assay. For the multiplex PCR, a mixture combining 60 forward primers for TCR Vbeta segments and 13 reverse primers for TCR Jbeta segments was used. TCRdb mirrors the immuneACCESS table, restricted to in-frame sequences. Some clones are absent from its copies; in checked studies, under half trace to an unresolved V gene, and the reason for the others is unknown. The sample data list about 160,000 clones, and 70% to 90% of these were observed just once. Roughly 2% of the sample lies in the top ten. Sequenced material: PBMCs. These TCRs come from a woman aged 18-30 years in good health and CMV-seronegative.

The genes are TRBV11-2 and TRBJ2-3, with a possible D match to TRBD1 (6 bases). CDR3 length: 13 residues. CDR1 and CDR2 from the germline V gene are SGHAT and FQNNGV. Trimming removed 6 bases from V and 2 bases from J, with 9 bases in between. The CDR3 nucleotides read TGTGCCAGCAGATCAGGGGCCACAGATACGCAGTATTTT. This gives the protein CASRSGATDTQYF.

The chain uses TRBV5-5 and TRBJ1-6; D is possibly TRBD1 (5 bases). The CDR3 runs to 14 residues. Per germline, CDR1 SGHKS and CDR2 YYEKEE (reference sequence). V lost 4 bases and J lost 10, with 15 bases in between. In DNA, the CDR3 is TGTGCCAGCAGCCTCAGGGTTCAAGGATCACCCCTCCACTTT. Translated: CASSLRVQGSPLHF.

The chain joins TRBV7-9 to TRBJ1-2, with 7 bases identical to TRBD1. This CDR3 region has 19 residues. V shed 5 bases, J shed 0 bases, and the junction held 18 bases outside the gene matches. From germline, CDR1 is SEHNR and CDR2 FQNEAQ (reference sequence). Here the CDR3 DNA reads TGTGCCAGCAGCCGACGGATGCGACTACAGGGGCAGACTAACTATGGCTACACCTTC. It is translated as CASSRRMRLQGQTNYGYTF.

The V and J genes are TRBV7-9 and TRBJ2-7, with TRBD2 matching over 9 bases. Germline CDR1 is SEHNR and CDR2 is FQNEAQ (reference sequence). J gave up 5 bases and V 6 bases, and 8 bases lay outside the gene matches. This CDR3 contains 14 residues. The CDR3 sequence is CASRKAGGRNEQYF. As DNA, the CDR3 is TGTGCCAGCAGAAAAGCGGGAGGCAGGAACGAGCAGTACTTC.

CDR3: CASSFGTSRLVGFF. CDR3 nucleotide sequence: TGTGCCAGCAGTTTCGGGACTAGTCGTTTGGTAGGGTTCTTC. V gene TRBV28 combines with J gene TRBJ2-1, with TRBD2 matching over 8 bases. The CDR3 has 14 amino acids. V dropped 3 bases and J dropped 15; count of bases not matched to a gene: 13. Germline lookup yields CDR1 MDHEN and CDR2 SYDVKM.

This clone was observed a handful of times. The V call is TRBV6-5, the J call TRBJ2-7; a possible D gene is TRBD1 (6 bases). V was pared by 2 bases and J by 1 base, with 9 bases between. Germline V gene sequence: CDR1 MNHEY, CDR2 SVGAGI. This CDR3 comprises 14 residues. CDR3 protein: CASSYGRGSYEQYF. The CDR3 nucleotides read TGTGCCAGCAGTTACGGAAGGGGGTCCTACGAGCAGTACTTC.

The CDR3 reads CASSLLGGSYEQYF. The DNA of the CDR3 is TGTGCCAGCAGTTTATTAGGGGGATCCTACGAGCAGTACTTC. The V and J genes are TRBV28 and TRBJ2-7; weak D call: TRBD1 (6 bases). The CDR3 consists of 14 residues. Germline V gene data show CDR1 as MDHEN and CDR2 as SYDVKM. V was cut by 1 base and J by 1 base, with 8 bases left in between.

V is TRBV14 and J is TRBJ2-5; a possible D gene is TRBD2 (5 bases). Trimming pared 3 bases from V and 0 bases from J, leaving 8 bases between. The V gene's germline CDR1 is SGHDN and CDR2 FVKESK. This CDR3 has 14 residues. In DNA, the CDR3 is TGTGCCAGCAGCCACACGGGGTACCAAGAGACCCAGTACTTC. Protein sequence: CASSHTGYQETQYF.

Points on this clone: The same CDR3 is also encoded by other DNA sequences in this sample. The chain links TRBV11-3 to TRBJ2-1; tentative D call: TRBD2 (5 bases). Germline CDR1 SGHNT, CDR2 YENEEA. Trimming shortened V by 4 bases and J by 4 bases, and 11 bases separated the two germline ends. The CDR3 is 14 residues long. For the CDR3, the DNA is TGTGCCAGCAGCTCTGGACTGGCGTACAATGAGCAGTTCTTC. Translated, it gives CASSSGLAYNEQFF.

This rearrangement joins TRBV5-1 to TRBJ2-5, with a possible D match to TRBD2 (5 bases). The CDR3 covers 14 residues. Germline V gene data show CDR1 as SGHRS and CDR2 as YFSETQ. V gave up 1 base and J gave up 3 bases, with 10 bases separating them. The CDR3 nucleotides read TGCGCCAGCAGCTTGTTCCTAGCTGAAGAGACCCAGTACTTC. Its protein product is CASSLFLAEETQYF.

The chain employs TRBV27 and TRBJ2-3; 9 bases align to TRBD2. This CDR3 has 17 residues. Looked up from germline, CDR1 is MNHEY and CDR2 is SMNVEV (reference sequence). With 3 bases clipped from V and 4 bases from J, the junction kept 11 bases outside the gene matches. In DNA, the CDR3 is TGTGCCAGCAGTTTCCAGGGGGTAGCGGGAGCGGCAGATACGCAGTATTTT. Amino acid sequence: CASSFQGVAGAADTQYF.

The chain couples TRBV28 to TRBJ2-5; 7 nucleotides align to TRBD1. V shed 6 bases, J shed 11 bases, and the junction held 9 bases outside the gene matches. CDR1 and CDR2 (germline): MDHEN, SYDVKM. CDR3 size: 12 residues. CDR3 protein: CASRPTGREQYF. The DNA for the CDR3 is TGTGCCAGCAGACCGACAGGGCGTGAGCAGTACTTC.

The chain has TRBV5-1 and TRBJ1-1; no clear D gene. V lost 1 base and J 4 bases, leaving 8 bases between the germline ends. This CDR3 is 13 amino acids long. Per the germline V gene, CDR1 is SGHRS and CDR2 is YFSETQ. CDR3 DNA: TGCGCCAGCAGCTTGCTCCGGGGCACTGAAGCTTTCTTT. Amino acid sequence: CASSLLRGTEAFF.

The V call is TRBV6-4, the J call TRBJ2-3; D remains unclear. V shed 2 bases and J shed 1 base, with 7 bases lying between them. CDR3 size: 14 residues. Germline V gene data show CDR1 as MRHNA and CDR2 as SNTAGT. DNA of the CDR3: TGTGCCAGCAGTGACGAGGTCGGCACAGATACGCAGTATTTT. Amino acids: CASSDEVGTDTQYF.

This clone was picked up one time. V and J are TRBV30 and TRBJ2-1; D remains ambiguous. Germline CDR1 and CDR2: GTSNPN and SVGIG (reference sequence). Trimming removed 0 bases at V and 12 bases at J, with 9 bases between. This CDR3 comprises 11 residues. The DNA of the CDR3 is TGTGCCTGGAGTGTACCGGGTCCGCAGTTCTTC. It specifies CAWSVPGPQFF.

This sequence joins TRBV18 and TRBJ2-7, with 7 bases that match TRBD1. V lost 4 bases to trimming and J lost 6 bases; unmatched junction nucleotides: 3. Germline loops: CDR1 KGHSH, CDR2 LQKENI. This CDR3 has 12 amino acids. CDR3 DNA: TGTGCCAGCTCACGCGACAGGGTCGAGCAGTACTTC. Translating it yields CASSRDRVEQYF.

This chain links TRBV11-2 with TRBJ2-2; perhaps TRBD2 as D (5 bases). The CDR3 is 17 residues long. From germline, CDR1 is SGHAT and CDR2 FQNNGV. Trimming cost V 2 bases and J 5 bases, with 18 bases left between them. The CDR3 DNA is TGTGCCAGCAGCTTACGAGGTTTCGGACTGACTACCGGGGAGCTGTTTTTT. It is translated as CASSLRGFGLTTGELFF.

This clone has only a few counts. As DNA, the CDR3 is TGTGCCAGCAGCCGTGGCCGCCGCTCCTACGAGCAGTACTTC. It encodes CASSRGRRSYEQYF. V usage is TRBV6-9 and J usage is TRBJ2-7; D gene ambiguous. V was pared by 6 bases and J by 0 bases, with 12 bases between. In germline, CDR1 is MNHGY, CDR2 SVAAGI. The CDR3 is 14 residues long.